This is a list of T cell receptor beta chains from one sample in a study of T-cell memory formation after mild COVID-19. TCRdb itself ran the 5' RACE reads through MiXCR, one entry per CDR3 protein. There are 470,000 or so distinct CDR3 sequences in the sample; 25% occur only once, and around 12% lies in the top ten. Sample: PBMCs or a T cell subset sorted from them (not recorded which). Receptors originate from an adult woman who had mild COVID-19 (a few samples of this study predate the infection). Cell type and time point are not known. CDR3s leave out the opening cysteine and the closing phenylalanine or tryptophan.

TRBV7-9	ASSKSGLAAYEQY
TRBV7-2	ASSFQRGGGETQY
TRBV5-1	ASRLYPAGVNEQY
TRBV30	AWSVGTVTYEQY
TRBV7-9	ASSVRQGETDTQY
TRBV7-4	ASSLAGRTGATEAF
TRBV4-1	ASSQVPIGHSTGELF
TRBV20-1	SARNPAGGNQPQH
TRBV5-1	ASSWSTGPTKNIQY
TRBV7-6	ASSLVEGEANEKLF